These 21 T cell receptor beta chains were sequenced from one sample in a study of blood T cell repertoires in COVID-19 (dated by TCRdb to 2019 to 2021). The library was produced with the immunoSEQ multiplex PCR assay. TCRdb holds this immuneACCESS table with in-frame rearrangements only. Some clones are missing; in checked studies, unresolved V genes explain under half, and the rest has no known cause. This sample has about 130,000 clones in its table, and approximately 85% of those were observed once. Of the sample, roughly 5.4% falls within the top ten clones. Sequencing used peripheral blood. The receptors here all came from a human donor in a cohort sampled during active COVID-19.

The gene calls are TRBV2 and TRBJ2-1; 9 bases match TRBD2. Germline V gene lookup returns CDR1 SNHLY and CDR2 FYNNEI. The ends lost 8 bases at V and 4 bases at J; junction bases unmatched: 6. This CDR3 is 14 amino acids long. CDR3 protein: CASSTSGPYNEQFF. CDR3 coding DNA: TGTGCCAGCTCAACTAGCGGGCCATACAATGAGCAGTTCTTC.

CDR3 nucleotide sequence: TGTGCCAGCAGCTCCCACCCGGGACAGGGGAAAAACACCATATATTTT. This gives the protein CASSSHPGQGKNTIYF. The rearrangement uses TRBV5-5 and TRBJ1-3; 10 nucleotides line up with TRBD1. There are 16 residues in the CDR3. Losses at the gene ends were 3 bases for V and 6 bases for J; bases not matched to a gene: 9. The germline V gene has CDR1 SGHKS and CDR2 YYEKEE (reference sequence). Full variable domain (missing parts from reference TRBV5-5 and TRBJ1-3): DAGVTQSPTHLIKTRGQQVTLRCSPISGHKSVSWYQQVLGQGPQFIFQYYEKEERGRGNFPDRFSARQFPNYSSELNVNALLLGDSALYLCASSSHPGQGKNTIYFGEGSWLTVV.

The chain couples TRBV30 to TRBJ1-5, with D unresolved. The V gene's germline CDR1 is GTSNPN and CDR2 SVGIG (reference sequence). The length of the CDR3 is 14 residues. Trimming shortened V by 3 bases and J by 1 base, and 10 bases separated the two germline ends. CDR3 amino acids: CAWSTGRSNQPQHF. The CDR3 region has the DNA TGTGCCTGGAGCACGGGTCGGAGCAATCAGCCCCAGCATTTT. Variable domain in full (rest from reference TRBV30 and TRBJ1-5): SQTIHQWPATLVQPVGSPLSLECTVEGTSNPNLYWYRQAAGRGLQLLFYSVGIGQISSEVPQNLSASRPQDRQFILSSKKLLLSDSGFYLCAWSTGRSNQPQHFGDGTRLSIL.

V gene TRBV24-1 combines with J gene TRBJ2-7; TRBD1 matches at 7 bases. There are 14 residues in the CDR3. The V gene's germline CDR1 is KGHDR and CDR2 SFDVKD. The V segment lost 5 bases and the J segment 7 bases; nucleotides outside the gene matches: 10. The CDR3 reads CATSAPGRGREQYF. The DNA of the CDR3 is TGTGCCACCAGTGCCCCAGGTAGGGGGCGGGAGCAGTACTTC.

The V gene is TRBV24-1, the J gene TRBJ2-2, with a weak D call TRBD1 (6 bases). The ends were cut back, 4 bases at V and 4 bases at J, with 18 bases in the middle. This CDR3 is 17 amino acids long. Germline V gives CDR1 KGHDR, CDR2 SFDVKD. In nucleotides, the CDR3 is TGTGCCACCAGTGACCCTACCCGGCAGGGGTCCACCGGGGAGCTGTTTTTT. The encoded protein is CATSDPTRQGSTGELFF.

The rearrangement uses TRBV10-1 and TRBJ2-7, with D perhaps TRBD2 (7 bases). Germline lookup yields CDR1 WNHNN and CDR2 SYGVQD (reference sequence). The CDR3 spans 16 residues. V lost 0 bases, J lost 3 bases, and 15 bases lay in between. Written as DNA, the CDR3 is TGCGCCAGCAGTGAGTCGCGGAGAGGGGGGGTCTACGAGCAGTACTTC. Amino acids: CASSESRRGGVYEQYF.

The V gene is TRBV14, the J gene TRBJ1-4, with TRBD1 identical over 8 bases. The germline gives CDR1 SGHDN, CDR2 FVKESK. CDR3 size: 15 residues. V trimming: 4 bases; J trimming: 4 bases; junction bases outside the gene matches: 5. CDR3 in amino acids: CASSLRGQVNEKLFF. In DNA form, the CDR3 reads TGTGCCAGCAGCCTTAGGGGACAGGTTAATGAAAAACTGTTTTTT.

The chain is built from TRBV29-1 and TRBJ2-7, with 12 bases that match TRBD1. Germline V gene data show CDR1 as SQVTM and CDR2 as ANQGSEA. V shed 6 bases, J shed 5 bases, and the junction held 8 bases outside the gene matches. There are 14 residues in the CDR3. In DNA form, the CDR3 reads TGCAGCGTCCCCAAGGGACAGGGGGCCCACGAGCAGTACTTC. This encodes CSVPKGQGAHEQYF.

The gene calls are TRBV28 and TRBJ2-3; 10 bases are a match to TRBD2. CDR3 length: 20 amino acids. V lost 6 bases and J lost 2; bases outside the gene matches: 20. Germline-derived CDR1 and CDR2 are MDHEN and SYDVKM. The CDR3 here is CASSLRMVRTSGRSTDTQYF. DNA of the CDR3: TGTGCCAGCAGCCTTAGGATGGTCCGGACTAGCGGTCGTTCCACAGATACGCAGTATTTT.

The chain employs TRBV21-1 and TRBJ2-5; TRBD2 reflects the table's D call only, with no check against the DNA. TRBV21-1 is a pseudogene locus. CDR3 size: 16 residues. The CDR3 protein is CASSKVAWFDQETQYF. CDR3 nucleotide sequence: TGTGCCAGCAGCAAAGTAGCCTGGTTCGACCAAGAGACCCAGTACTTC.

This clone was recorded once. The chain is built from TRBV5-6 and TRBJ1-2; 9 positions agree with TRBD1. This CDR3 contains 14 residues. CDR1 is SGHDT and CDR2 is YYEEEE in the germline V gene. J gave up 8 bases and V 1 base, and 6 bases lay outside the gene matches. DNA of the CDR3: TGTGCCAGCAGCTTGACAGGGGGCGTTGACGGCTACACCTTC. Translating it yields CASSLTGGVDGYTF.

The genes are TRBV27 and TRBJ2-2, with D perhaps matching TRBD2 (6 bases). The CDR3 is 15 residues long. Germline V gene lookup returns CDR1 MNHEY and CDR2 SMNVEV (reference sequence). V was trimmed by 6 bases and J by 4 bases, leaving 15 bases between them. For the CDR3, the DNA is TGTGCCAGCAGGACCGAGGGACTCCTCACCGGGGAGCTGTTTTTT. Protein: CASRTEGLLTGELFF.

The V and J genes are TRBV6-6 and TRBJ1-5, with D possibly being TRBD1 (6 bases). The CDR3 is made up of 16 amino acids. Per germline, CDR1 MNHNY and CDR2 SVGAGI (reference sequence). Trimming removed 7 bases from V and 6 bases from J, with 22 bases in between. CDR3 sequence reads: CASTKQGQLYGQPQHF. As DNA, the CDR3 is TGTGCCAGCACCAAGCAGGGACAACTCTATGGTCAGCCCCAGCATTTT.

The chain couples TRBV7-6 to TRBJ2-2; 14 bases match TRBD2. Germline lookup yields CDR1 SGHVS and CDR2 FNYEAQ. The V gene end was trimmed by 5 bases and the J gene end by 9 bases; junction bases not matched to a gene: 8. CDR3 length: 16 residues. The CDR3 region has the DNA TGTGCCAGCAGCACAGGACTAGCGGGAGGTCCCTGGGAGCTGTTTTTT. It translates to CASSTGLAGGPWELFF.

CDR3 loop: CASSRITGGSYNEQFF. In nucleotides, the CDR3 is TGTGCCAGCTCACGTATTACAGGGGGCTCCTACAATGAGCAGTTCTTC. The V and J genes are TRBV18 and TRBJ2-1, with 8 bases identical to TRBD1. The V and J ends lost 4 bases and 0 bases, in that order; junction bases with no gene match: 5. The germline gives CDR1 KGHSH, CDR2 LQKENI. CDR3 length: 16 residues.

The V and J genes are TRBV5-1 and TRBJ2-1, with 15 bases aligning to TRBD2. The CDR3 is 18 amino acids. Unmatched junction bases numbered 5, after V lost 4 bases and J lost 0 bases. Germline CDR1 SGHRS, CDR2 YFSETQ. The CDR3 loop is CASSPQGLAGGSYNEQFF. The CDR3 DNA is TGCGCCAGCAGCCCACAGGGACTAGCGGGAGGCTCCTACAATGAGCAGTTCTTC.

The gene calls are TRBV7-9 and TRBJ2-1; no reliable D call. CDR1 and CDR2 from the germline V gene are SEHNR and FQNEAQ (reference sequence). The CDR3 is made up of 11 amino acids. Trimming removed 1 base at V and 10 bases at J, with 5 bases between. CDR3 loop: CASSLVQEQFF. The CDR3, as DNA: TGTGCCAGCAGCTTAGTACAAGAGCAGTTCTTC.

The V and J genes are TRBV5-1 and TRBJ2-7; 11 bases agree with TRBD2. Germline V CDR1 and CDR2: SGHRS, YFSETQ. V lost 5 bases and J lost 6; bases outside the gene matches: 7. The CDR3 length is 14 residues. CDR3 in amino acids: CASSSLAGAREQYF. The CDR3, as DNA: TGCGCCAGCAGTTCACTAGCGGGAGCCCGCGAGCAGTACTTC.

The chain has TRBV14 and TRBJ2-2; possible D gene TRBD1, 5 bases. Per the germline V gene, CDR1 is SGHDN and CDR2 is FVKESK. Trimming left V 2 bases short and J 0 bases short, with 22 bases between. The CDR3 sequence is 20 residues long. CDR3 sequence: CASSQSWGRAFLTNTGELFF. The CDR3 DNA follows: TGTGCCAGCAGCCAATCGTGGGGCCGGGCCTTTTTGACGAACACCGGGGAGCTGTTTTTT.

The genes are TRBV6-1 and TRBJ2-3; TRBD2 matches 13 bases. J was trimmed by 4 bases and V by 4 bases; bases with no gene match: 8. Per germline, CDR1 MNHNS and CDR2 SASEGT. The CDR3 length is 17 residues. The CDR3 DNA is TGTGCCAGCAGTGGGACTAGCGGGAGTCCCCTCGCAGATACGCAGTATTTT. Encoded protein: CASSGTSGSPLADTQYF.

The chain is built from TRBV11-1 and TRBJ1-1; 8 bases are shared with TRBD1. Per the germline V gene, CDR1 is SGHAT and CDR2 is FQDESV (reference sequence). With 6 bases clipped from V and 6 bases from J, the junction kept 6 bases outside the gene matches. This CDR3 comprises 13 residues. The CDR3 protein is CASRATGVAEAFF. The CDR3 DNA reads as TGTGCCAGCAGGGCGACAGGGGTGGCTGAAGCTTTCTTT.